What follows are 16 T cell receptor beta chains derived from one specimen sequenced in a study of CD8 T cells in Susac syndrome. A quantity of roughly 0.5 to 1 ug RNA underwent reverse transcription using random hexamers. One entry per CDR3 protein, called by TCRdb with MiXCR from the immunoSEQ multiplex PCR reads. The sample has about 120,000 distinct CDR3 sequences; 90% to 95% are singletons. The sample consisted of CD8+ T cells from PBMCs. The receptors were gathered from a human donor with Susac syndrome.

The chain is built from TRBV12-3 or TRBV12-4 and TRBJ2-2; TRBD1 matches at 9 bases. CDR3 size: 14 residues. Trimming removed 9 bases from V and 4 bases from J; junction bases left unmatched: 6. The CDR3 spells CASITGGITGELFF. CDR3 bases: TGTGCCAGTATAACAGGGGGCATCACCGGGGAGCTGTTTTTT.

The rearrangement links TRBV4-1 to TRBJ2-1, with 10 bases that match TRBD1. The germline V gene has CDR1 MGHRA and CDR2 YSYEKL. This CDR3 spans 15 amino acids. V shed 5 bases, J shed 8 bases, and the junction held 9 bases outside the gene matches. CDR3 amino acids: CASSAGQGVVYEQFF. CDR3 DNA sequence: TGCGCCAGCAGCGCCGGACAGGGGGTGGTTTATGAGCAGTTCTTC.

This sequence joins TRBV27 and TRBJ2-7, with D possibly being TRBD1 (6 bases). Trimming took off 0 bases at V and 5 bases at J, with 11 bases between the two ends. The germline V gene has CDR1 MNHEY and CDR2 SMNVEV (reference sequence). The length of the CDR3 is 14 residues. The DNA for the CDR3 is TGTGCCAGCAGTTTATCACCAGGGGCAGACGAGCAGTACTTC. Its translation: CASSLSPGADEQYF.

CDR3 amino acids: CAWSVPSSYEQYF. As DNA, the CDR3 is TGTGCCTGGAGTGTACCAAGCTCCTACGAGCAGTACTTC. The J gene is TRBJ2-7, the V gene TRBV30; no clear D gene. Trimming stripped 0 bases from V and 0 bases from J, with 6 bases between. The germline V gene encodes CDR1 GTSNPN and CDR2 SVGIG (reference sequence). This CDR3 is 13 amino acids long.

This sequence joins TRBV24-1 and TRBJ1-2, with D possibly TRBD1 on 6 matching bases. V was cut by 2 bases and J by 8 bases, with 14 bases left in between. The CDR3 loop spans 14 amino acids. The germline V gene has CDR1 KGHDR and CDR2 SFDVKD. The CDR3 region is CATSDSSGVGGYTF. CDR3 sequence (DNA): TGTGCCACCAGTGATTCGTCAGGGGTCGGGGGCTACACCTTC.

The rearrangement links TRBV13 to TRBJ2-3, with TRBD2 as a possible D gene (5 bases). Germline CDR1 is PRHDT and CDR2 is FYEKMQ (reference sequence). CDR3 length: 13 amino acids. Deletions cut 0 bases from V and 10 bases from J, with 11 bases between. The CDR3 sequence: CASSLGRDPAQYF. In DNA, the CDR3 is TGTGCCAGCAGCTTAGGCCGGGATCCGGCGCAGTATTTT.

This clonotype was recorded once. The chain couples TRBV30 to TRBJ2-1; D is possibly TRBD1 or TRBD2 (5 bases each). Trimming took 3 bases from V and 10 from J, leaving 10 bases between them. The CDR3 has 11 amino acids. Germline V lookup: CDR1 GTSNPN, CDR2 SVGIG (reference sequence). CDR3 in DNA: TGTGCCTGGAGGCCAGGGAGAGAGCAGTTCTTC. This encodes CAWRPGREQFF.

The chain recombines TRBV20-1 with TRBJ1-5; D is ambiguous. The CDR3 is made up of 14 amino acids. Germline CDR1 and CDR2: DFQATT and SNEGSKA (reference sequence). V lost 0 bases and J lost 3, with 9 bases in between. The DNA of the CDR3 is TGCAGTGCTAGAGAAGGTGAAGACAATCAGCCCCAGCATTTT. Translation: CSAREGEDNQPQHF.

The chain recombines TRBV12-3 or TRBV12-4 with TRBJ2-1; D is possibly TRBD1 or TRBD2 (5 bases each). The V gene lost 3 bases and the J gene lost 1 base, with 7 bases spanning the gap. The CDR3 has 14 amino acids. This CDR3 is CASSLGESYNEQFF. CDR3 bases: TGTGCCAGCAGTTTGGGGGAGTCCTACAATGAGCAGTTCTTC.

The chain links TRBV4-2 to TRBJ2-3, with 10 positions matching TRBD2. With V trimmed by 0 bases and J by 5 bases, 5 bases remained unmatched. This CDR3 is 16 amino acids long. Germline V gene data show CDR1 as LGHNA and CDR2 as YNFKEQ. The CDR3: CASSQEPSGGLDTQYF. The DNA for the CDR3 is TGTGCCAGCAGCCAAGAACCTAGCGGGGGCCTAGATACGCAGTATTTT.

The gene calls are TRBV4-1 and TRBJ2-5; 7 bases agree with TRBD2. Per germline, CDR1 MGHRA and CDR2 YSYEKL. J gave up 14 bases and V 0 bases, and 6 bases lay outside the gene matches. This CDR3 comprises 12 residues. CDR3 in amino acids: CASSQEGRGSYF. In nucleotides, the CDR3 is TGCGCCAGCAGCCAAGAGGGGCGGGGGTCTTACTTC.

The CDR3 sequence is CASSLTGRNSPLHF. In DNA, the CDR3 is TGTGCCAGCAGTCTGACAGGAAGGAATTCACCCCTCCACTTT. The V gene is TRBV6-5, the J gene TRBJ1-6; D possibly corresponds to TRBD1 (6 bases). The CDR3 runs 14 residues. Trimming removed 5 bases at V and 7 bases at J, with 12 bases between. Germline-derived CDR1 and CDR2 are MNHEY and SVGAGI.

V and J are TRBV9 and TRBJ1-1, with 7 bases lining up with TRBD1. V dropped 4 bases and J dropped 1; count of bases not matched to a gene: 7. Germline values: CDR1 SGDLS, CDR2 YYNGEE. The CDR3 runs to 15 residues. As DNA, the CDR3 is TGTGCCAGCAGCAGACCAGGGGGAGGGAACACTGAAGCTTTCTTT. Its translation: CASSRPGGGNTEAFF.

This chain links TRBV29-1 with TRBJ2-2; D is uncertain. The CDR3 is made up of 11 amino acids. V was cut by 6 bases and J by 7 bases, with 9 bases left in between. Germline V gene lookup returns CDR1 SQVTM and CDR2 ANQGSEA. The DNA for the CDR3 is TGCAGCGTAATGCCGGACGGGGAGCTGTTTTTT. This encodes CSVMPDGELFF.

The chain couples TRBV6-5 to TRBJ2-1; no definite D call. Germline CDR1 MNHEY, CDR2 SVGAGI. V was trimmed by 2 bases and J by 0 bases, leaving 8 bases between them. The CDR3 is 15 amino acids. CDR3 sequence: CASSYPRGSYNEQFF. The CDR3, as DNA: TGTGCCAGCAGTTACCCGCGAGGCTCCTACAATGAGCAGTTCTTC.

The chain joins TRBV5-5 to TRBJ2-5; the D is unclear. The CDR3 runs to 14 residues. Trimming pared 0 bases from V and 5 bases from J, leaving 11 bases between. Looked up from germline, CDR1 is SGHKS and CDR2 is YYEKEE (reference sequence). CDR3 protein: CASSLESRAETQYF. The CDR3 DNA follows: TGTGCCAGCAGCTTGGAGAGTAGGGCGGAGACCCAGTACTTC. Full variable domain (rest looked up from reference TRBV5-5 and TRBJ2-5): DAGVTQSPTHLIKTRGQQVTLRCSPISGHKSVSWYQQVLGQGPQFIFQYYEKEERGRGNFPDRFSARQFPNYSSELNVNALLLGDSALYLCASSLESRAETQYFGPGTRLLVL.